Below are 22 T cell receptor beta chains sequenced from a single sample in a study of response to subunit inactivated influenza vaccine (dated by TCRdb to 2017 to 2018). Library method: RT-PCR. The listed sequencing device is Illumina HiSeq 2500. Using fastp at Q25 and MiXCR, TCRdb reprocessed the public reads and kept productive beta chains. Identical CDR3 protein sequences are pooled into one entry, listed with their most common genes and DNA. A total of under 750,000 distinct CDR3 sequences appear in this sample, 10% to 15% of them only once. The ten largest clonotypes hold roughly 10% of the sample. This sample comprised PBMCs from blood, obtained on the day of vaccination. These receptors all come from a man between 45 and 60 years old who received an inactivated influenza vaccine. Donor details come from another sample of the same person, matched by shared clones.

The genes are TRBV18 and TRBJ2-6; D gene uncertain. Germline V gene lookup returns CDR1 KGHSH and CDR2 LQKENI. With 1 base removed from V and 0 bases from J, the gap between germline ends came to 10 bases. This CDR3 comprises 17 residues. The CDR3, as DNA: TGTGCCAGCTCACCACTAGTTAGAAGCTCTGGGGCCAACGTCCTGACTTTC. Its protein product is CASSPLVRSSGANVLTF.

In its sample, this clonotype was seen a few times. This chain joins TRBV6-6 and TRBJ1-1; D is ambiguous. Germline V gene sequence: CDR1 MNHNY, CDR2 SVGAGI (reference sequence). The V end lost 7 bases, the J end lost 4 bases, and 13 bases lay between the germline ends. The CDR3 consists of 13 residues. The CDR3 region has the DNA TGTGCCAGCACCCGAGATGTGGGCACTGAAGCTTTCTTT. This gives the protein CASTRDVGTEAFF.

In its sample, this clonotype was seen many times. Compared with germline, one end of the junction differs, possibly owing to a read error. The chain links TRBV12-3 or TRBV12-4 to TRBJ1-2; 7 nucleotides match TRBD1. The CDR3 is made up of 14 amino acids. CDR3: CASTLGTANYGYTF. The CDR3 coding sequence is TGTGCCAGCACTTTAGGGACAGCCAACTATGGCTACACCTTC.

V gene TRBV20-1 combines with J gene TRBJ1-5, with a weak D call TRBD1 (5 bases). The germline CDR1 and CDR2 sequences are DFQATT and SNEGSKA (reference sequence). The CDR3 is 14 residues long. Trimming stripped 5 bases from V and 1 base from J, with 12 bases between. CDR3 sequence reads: CSASWGSSNQPQHF. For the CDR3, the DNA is TGCAGTGCTTCCTGGGGGTCCAGCAATCAGCCCCAGCATTTT.

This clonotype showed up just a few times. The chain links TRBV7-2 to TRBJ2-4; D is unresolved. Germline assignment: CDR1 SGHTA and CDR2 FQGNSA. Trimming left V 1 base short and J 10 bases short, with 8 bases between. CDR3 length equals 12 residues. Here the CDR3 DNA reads TGTGCCAGCAGCTTAGAGGGTCGGATTCAGTACTTC. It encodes CASSLEGRIQYF.

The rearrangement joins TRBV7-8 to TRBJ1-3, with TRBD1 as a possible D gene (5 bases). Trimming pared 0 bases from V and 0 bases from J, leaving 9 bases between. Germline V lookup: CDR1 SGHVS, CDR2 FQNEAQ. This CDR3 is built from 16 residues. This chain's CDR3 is CASSLAGTASGNTIYF. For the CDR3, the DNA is TGTGCCAGCAGCTTAGCCGGGACGGCCTCTGGAAACACCATATATTTT.

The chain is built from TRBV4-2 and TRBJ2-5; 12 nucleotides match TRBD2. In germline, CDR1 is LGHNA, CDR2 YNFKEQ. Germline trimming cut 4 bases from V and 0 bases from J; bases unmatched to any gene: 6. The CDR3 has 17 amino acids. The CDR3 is CASSLSGTSGYQETQYF. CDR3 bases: TGTGCCAGCAGCCTCTCCGGGACTAGCGGGTACCAAGAGACCCAGTACTTC.

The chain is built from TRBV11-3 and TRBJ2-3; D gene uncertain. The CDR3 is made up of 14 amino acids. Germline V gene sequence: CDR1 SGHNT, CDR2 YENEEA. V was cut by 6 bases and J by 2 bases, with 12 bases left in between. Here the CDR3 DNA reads TGTGCCAGCAGTCCGGCTATTAACACAGATACGCAGTATTTT. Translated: CASSPAINTDTQYF.

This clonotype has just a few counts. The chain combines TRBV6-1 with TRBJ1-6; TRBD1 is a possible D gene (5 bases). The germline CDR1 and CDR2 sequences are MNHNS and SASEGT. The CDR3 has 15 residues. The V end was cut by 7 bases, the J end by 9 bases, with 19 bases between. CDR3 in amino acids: CASTPSFGGGSPLHF. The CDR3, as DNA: TGTGCCAGCACTCCCTCGTTCGGGGGTGGTTCACCCCTCCACTTT.

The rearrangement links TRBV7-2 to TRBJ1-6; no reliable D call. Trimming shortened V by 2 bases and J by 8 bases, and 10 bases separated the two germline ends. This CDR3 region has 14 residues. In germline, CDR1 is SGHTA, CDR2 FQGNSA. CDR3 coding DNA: TGTGCCAGCAGCTTAAGGTCCTGGGATTCACCCCTCCACTTT. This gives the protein CASSLRSWDSPLHF.

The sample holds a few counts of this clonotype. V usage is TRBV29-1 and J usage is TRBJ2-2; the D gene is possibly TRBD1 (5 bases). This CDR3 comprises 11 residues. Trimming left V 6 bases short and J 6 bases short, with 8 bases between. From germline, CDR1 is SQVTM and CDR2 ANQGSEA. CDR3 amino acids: CSVTGAGELFF. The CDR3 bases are TGCAGCGTCACAGGAGCCGGGGAGCTGTTTTTT.

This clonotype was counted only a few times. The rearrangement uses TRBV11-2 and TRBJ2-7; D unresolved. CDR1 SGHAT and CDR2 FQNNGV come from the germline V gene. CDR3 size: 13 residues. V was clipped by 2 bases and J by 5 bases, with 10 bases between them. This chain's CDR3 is CASSLLTDHEQYF. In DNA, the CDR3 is TGTGCCAGCAGCTTACTTACAGACCACGAGCAGTACTTC.

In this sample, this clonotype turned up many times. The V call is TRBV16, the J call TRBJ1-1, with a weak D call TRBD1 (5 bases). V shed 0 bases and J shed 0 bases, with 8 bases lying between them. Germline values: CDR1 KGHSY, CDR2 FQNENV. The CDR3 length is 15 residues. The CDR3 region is CASSQSGTVNTEAFF. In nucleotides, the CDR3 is TGTGCCAGCAGCCAATCCGGGACGGTGAACACTGAAGCTTTCTTT.

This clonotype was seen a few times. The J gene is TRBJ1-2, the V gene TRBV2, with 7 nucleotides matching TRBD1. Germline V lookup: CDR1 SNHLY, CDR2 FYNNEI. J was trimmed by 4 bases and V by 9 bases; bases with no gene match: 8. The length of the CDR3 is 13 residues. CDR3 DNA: TGTGCCAGAACACCGGGACAGTTCTATGGCTACACCTTC. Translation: CARTPGQFYGYTF.

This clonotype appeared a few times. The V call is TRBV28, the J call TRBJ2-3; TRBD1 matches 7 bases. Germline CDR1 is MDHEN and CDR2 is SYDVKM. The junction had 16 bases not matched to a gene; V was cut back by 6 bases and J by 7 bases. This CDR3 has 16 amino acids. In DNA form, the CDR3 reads TGTGCCAGCAGCCCCCCATCGGGGACAGTTGATTATACGCAGTATTTT. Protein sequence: CASSPPSGTVDYTQYF. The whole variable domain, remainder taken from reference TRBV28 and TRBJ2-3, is DVKVTQSSRYLVKRTGEKVFLECVQDMDHENMFWYRQDPGLGLRLIYFSYDVKMKEKGDIPEGYSVSREKKERFSLILESASTNQTSMYLCASSPPSGTVDYTQYFGPGTRLTVL.

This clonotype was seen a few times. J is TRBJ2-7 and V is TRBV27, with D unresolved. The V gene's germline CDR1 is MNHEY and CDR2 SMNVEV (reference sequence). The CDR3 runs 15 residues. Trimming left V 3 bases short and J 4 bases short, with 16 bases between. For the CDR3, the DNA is TGTGCCAGCAGTTTCGTAGGCAGCCCGTATTACGAGCAGTACTTC. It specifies CASSFVGSPYYEQYF.

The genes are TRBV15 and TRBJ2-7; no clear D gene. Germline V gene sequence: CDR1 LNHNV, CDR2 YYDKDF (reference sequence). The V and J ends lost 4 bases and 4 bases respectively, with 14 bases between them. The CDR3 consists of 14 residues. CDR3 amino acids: CATSTSIGWYEQYF. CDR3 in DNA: TGTGCCACCAGCACCAGCATAGGGTGGTACGAGCAGTACTTC.

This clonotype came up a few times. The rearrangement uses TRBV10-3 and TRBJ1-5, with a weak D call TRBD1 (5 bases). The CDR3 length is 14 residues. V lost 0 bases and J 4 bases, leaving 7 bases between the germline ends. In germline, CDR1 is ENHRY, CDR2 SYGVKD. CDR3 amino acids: CAISESGENQPQHF. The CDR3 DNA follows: TGTGCCATCAGTGAGTCGGGGGAGAATCAGCCCCAGCATTTT.

Here the CDR3 reads CASSPRTGHLSPLHF. In DNA form, the CDR3 reads TGTGCCAGCTCACCACGTACGGGACATCTCTCACCCCTCCACTTT. The rearrangement links TRBV18 to TRBJ1-6; TRBD1 is a possible D gene (6 bases). There are 15 residues in the CDR3. CDR1 and CDR2 from the germline V gene are KGHSH and LQKENI. V was pared by 1 base and J by 10 bases, with 14 bases between.

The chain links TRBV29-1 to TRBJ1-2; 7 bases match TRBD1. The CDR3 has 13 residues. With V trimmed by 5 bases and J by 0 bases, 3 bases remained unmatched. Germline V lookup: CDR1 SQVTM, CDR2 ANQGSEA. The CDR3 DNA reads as TGCAGCGTTACGACAGGGTCTAACTATGGCTACACCTTC. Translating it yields CSVTTGSNYGYTF.

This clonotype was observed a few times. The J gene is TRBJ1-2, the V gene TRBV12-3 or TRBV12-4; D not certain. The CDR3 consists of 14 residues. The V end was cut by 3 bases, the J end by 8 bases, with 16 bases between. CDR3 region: CASSFLRGSGGYTF. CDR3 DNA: TGTGCCAGCAGTTTCTTGCGGGGAAGTGGCGGCTACACCTTC.

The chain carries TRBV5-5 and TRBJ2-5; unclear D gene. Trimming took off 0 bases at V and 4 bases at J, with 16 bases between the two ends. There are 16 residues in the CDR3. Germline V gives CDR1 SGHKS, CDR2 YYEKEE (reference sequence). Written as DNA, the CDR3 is TGTGCCAGCAGCTTGGAGATCTGGGCTACCAGAGAGACCCAGTACTTC. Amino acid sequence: CASSLEIWATRETQYF.